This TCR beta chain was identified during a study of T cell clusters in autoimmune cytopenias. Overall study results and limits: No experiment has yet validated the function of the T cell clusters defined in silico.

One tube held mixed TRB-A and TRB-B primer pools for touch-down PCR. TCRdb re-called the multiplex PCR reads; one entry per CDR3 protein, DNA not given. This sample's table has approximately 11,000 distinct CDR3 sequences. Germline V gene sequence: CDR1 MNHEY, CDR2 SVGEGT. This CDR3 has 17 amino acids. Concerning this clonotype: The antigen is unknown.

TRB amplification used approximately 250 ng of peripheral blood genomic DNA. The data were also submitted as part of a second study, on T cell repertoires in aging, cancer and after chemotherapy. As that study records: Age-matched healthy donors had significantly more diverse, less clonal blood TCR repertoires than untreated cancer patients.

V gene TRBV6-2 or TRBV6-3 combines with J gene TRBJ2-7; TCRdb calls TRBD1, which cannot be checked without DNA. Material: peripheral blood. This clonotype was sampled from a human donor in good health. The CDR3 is CASSYITYGQGGYEQYF.